This entry is about one T cell receptor (beta chain). This record belongs to a study of blood T cell repertoires in COVID-19. Sequencing used immunoSEQ multiplex PCR; TCRdb keeps in-frame clones, though not all of them. The sample carries approximately 65,000 clones, about 86% recorded once. There are 14 residues in the CDR3. CDR1 KGHDR and CDR2 SFDVKD come from the germline V gene. The V end was cut by 4 bases, the J end by 4 bases, with 11 bases between. The source material was peripheral blood. This sequence was found in a man aged 50 or older with acute or convalescent COVID-19. The rearrangement uses TRBV24-1 and TRBJ2-3; D unresolved. The CDR3 nucleotides read TGTGCCACCAGTGACCGGGTAGCTTCAGATACGCAGTATTTT. Translation: CATSDRVASDTQYF.